This entry features one T cell receptor beta chain sequence. Its recognized antigen is unknown. Per-base qualities were not stored, and no clone one base away is much larger. The donors were healthy, HIV-negative adults who had no recently reported acute infections or vaccinations. All donors were Caucasian adults living in Nashville, Tennessee, USA. CD4+ T cells were enriched by magnetic negative selection; naive cells were then positively selected on CD45RA, and the negative fraction formed the memory subset. Blood was collected by leukapheresis, and PBMCs were isolated by Ficoll-Histopaque density gradient centrifugation and then cryopreserved in liquid nitrogen vapor phase. Analytical flow cytometry was used to check the purity and quantity of each magnetically sorted T cell population. Genomic DNA was isolated from every sorted fraction and measured by UV absorbance on a Nanodrop 2000c. Using the deep immunoSEQ assay, multiplex PCR amplified TCR CDR3 regions from genomic DNA. Extracted genomic DNA from each cell subset was distributed evenly across all wells of several immunoSEQ 96-well plates, and each plate was treated as a replicate. Each replicate PCR for sorted subsets received about 220 ng genomic DNA, equal to roughly 30,000 T cell genomes. The purified libraries were quantified using a Qubit 3.0 fluorometer, sized with a Bioanalyzer 2100, and then quantified again using the KAPA Library Quantification kit. Each immunoSEQ 96-well plate was sequenced on its own single-read 150-cycle Illumina NextSeq 550 flow cell. Regarding the original processing steps: Because the immunoSEQ output included only junctional sequences and no quality scores, the filtering could not be the same as the filtering used for full-length reads. Sequences were annotated with PyIR, a Python wrapper for IgBLAST v1.9, using IMGT germline references to assign V/J genes and CDR3. Reads were removed for weak V/J assignments (E-value above 1e-6), missing CDR3, stop codons, out-of-frame junctions, or ambiguous translated residues. V3J clonotypes were defined by identical inferred V gene, J gene, and CDR3 amino acid sequence. The percentage overlap between two repertoires was calculated by dividing the number of shared unique clonotypes by the size of the smaller repertoire. RTK rarefaction, the Chao1 estimator, and Recon v2.1 estimates of unobserved clonotypes were used to assess repertoire richness. Generation probabilities for all TCRbeta clonotypes obtained by the gDNA method from several donors were computed using OLGA. TCRdb retrieved this table from immuneACCESS and kept in-frame rearrangements only. Not all clones are present; in checked studies, unresolved V genes account for under half, and no reason is known for the remainder. The DNA gave D and trimming, while V, J and clone size come from that table. The sample profile shows about 1.5 million clones; 95% to 99% of them were found once. The top ten clonotypes cover roughly 0.4% of the sample.

The sample belongs to a study of shared clonotypes between healthy human individuals (dated by TCRdb to the early 2020s). For the wider study: The cohort included a few men and a couple of women between 18 and 49 years of age. For each donor, CD4 naive and CD4 memory were each run on three plates, CD8 naive on two plates, and CD8 memory on one plate. Blood TCR repertoires of a handful of healthy adults were deeply sequenced to estimate repertoire size and the extent of clonotype sharing between individuals. To increase sequencing depth and limit assay-specific biases, different laboratories used diverse techniques to prepare libraries and sequence TCR repertoires. Leukapheresis yielded between about 0.9 and 8.9 billion PBMCs per donor. On the study overall, not on this receptor specifically: Larger estimated clonotype richness was generally found for naive subsets than for memory subsets. Based on pairwise subsampling, the degree of clonotype sharing among donors was expected to be affected by sequencing depth. Only blood was sampled, and tissue TCR repertoires likely differ from those in blood. Sharing across several donors was observed for about 5% of naive CD4, about 4% of naive CD8, over 2% of memory CD4, and roughly 0.4% of memory CD8 clonotypes. The small number of donors limited the genetic and exposure-history diversity represented. Even with the large sequencing depth, rarefaction of the sorted-subset datasets indicated that sequencing was incomplete. Compared with non-shared clonotypes, clonotypes shared by all four sorted-subset donors had higher generation probabilities.

From the cysteine up to the phenylalanine, the CDR3 has a length of 16 residues. The retained sequence is limited to the CDR3, 48 bases, with the frame set at the first base. The germline V gene (reference sequence) provides CDR1 SGHNT and CDR2 YYREEE. The germline V end is reduced by 4 bases and the J end by 1 base; junction bases left unmatched: 6. The chain links TRBV5-4 with TRBJ2-3, and TRBD2 matches 10 of the central bases. The sample was naive CD4+ T cells sorted from blood. Explained via the paper, the cell subset or site label denotes: CD45RA+ positively selected. The source of this sequence is a man aged 30 to 39 in good health. The sequence in DNA is TGTGCCAGCAGCCTACTAGCGGGATATGGCACAGATACGCAGTATTTT. It codes for CASSLLAGYGTDTQYF. The variable domain in full, with residues beyond the CDR3 obtained from the reference TRBV5-4 and TRBJ2-3 genes, is ETGVTQSPTHLIKTRGQQVTLRCSSQSGHNTVSWYQQALGQGPQFIFQYYREEENGRGNFPPRFSGLQFPNYSSELNVNALELDDSALYLCASSLLAGYGTDTQYFGPGTRLTVL.